What follows are 20 T cell receptor beta chains derived from one specimen sequenced in a study of cytomegalovirus exposure and HLA in healthy donors. Amplification used 60 Vbeta primers and 13 Jbeta primers. Some clones are missing from TCRdb's copy, which holds only in-frame ones; the method was immunoSEQ multiplex PCR. Here the sample table reports tens of thousands of clones. The sequenced sample was PBMCs. The receptors shown here come from a woman younger than 45 in good health and CMV-seropositive.

The genes are TRBV25-1 and TRBJ1-1; no reliable D call. Per germline, CDR1 MGHDK and CDR2 SYGVNS. The CDR3 totals 12 residues. V was shortened by 3 bases and J by 5 bases, with 7 bases between the two germline ends. This CDR3 is CASSDGITEAFF. The CDR3, as DNA: TGTGCCAGCAGTGACGGGATAACTGAAGCTTTCTTT.

This clone is identified as medium-sized from frequency. The CDR3 spells CASSYSSVEQYF. CDR3 nucleotides: TGTGCCAGCAGTTACTCGTCCGTAGAGCAGTACTTC. The chain employs TRBV6-6 and TRBJ2-7; D remains ambiguous. The CDR3 sequence is 12 residues long. Germline V gene data show CDR1 as MNHNY and CDR2 as SVGAGI (reference sequence). Trimming cost V 0 bases and J 7 bases, with 7 bases left between them.

This chain joins TRBV6-6 and TRBJ2-2; 8 nucleotides agree with TRBD1. The CDR3 extends over 16 amino acids. J was trimmed by 8 bases and V by 2 bases; bases with no gene match: 10. Per germline, CDR1 MNHNY and CDR2 SVGAGI (reference sequence). The CDR3 DNA reads as TGTGCCAGCAGTTACCCGCCAGGGGGCGCGAGTGGGGAGCTGTTTTTT. This encodes CASSYPPGGASGELFF.

CDR3 residues: CASSQWIGQGDQPQHF. The CDR3 region has the DNA TGCGCCAGCAGCCAATGGATTGGACAGGGTGATCAGCCCCAGCATTTT. The chain is built from TRBV4-1 and TRBJ1-5; TRBD1 agrees at 8 bases. V lost 2 bases, J lost 5 bases, and 8 bases stayed unmatched. The CDR3 spans 16 residues. Germline CDR1 MGHRA, CDR2 YSYEKL.

The chain links TRBV6-1 to TRBJ1-2; maybe TRBD1 (6 bases). CDR1 and CDR2 from the germline V gene are MNHNS and SASEGT. V was clipped by 10 bases and J by 6 bases, with 21 bases between them. This CDR3 spans 14 amino acids. The CDR3 region is CATRRGGGMDGYTF. Written as DNA, the CDR3 is TGTGCCACCCGTCGCGGGGGCGGGATGGATGGCTACACCTTC.

This chain connects TRBV7-3 to TRBJ2-1; possible D gene TRBD2, 5 bases. This CDR3 region has 16 residues. Trimming removed 0 bases from V and 2 bases from J, with 11 bases in between. The germline V gene has CDR1 SGHTA and CDR2 FQGTGA. CDR3 protein: CASSLTPAETYNEQFF. CDR3 nucleotide sequence: TGTGCCAGCAGCTTAACGCCAGCGGAAACCTACAATGAGCAGTTCTTC. Drawing the rest from reference TRBV7-3 and TRBJ2-1, the complete variable domain is GAGVSQTPSNKVTEKGKYVELRCDPISGHTALYWYRQSLGQGPEFLIYFQGTGAADDSGLPNDRFFAVRPEGSVSTLKIQRTERGDSAVYLCASSLTPAETYNEQFFGPGTRLTVL.

The J gene is TRBJ1-2, the V gene TRBV5-4, with D maybe TRBD1 (5 bases). CDR3 length: 15 amino acids. CDR1 is SGHNT, CDR2 YYREEE, per germline (reference sequence). Trimming stripped 1 base from V and 1 base from J, with 11 bases between. Here the CDR3 DNA reads TGTGCCAGCAGCTTGACAGGTAGACTTAACTATGGCTACACCTTC. It encodes CASSLTGRLNYGYTF.

This chain links TRBV5-6 with TRBJ1-5; TRBD1 aligns across 7 bases. CDR3 length: 15 residues. Per the germline V gene, CDR1 is SGHDT and CDR2 is YYEEEE. Trimming cost V 1 base and J 7 bases; bases outside gene matches: 8. The CDR3 nucleotides read TGTGCCAGCAGCTTGCGGGACAGCTTTTTCCAGCCCCAGCATTTT. It specifies CASSLRDSFFQPQHF.

The V and J genes are TRBV27 and TRBJ1-2; D unresolved. This CDR3 contains 11 residues. With 4 bases removed from V and 8 bases from J, the gap between germline ends came to 8 bases. Germline V gene sequence: CDR1 MNHEY, CDR2 SMNVEV (reference sequence). CDR3 sequence (DNA): TGTGCCAGCAGTTCGAGCGGCGGCTACACCTTC. Translated, it gives CASSSSGGYTF.

This chain links TRBV11-1 with TRBJ2-4; 8 nucleotides match TRBD2. The germline gives CDR1 SGHAT, CDR2 FQDESV (reference sequence). This CDR3 region has 16 residues. V was pared by 0 bases and J by 8 bases, with 9 bases of the junction left unmatched. This CDR3 reads CASSLAIAGLGDIQYF. The CDR3 region has the DNA TGTGCCAGCAGCTTAGCTATAGCGGGGCTTGGGGACATTCAGTACTTC.

The chain joins TRBV5-1 to TRBJ1-4, with D perhaps matching TRBD1 (6 bases). V lost 2 bases to trimming and J lost 5 bases, with 13 bases between them. Per germline, CDR1 SGHRS and CDR2 YFSETQ. The CDR3 has 15 residues. This CDR3 is CASSLSGAYNEKLFF. The CDR3 DNA sequence: TGCGCCAGCAGCTTATCAGGGGCCTACAATGAAAAACTGTTTTTT.

This rearrangement joins TRBV10-1 to TRBJ2-1, with 9 bases that match TRBD2. Germline assignment: CDR1 WNHNN and CDR2 SYGVQD (reference sequence). Trimming at V came to 0 bases and at J to 4 bases, leaving 7 bases not matched to a gene. The CDR3 is made up of 17 amino acids. Written as DNA, the CDR3 is TGCGCCAGCAGTGAGTCGTTTAGCGGGAGATCATACAATGAGCAGTTCTTC. Translating it yields CASSESFSGRSYNEQFF.

The CDR3 loop reads CASSSTEGGQGAYEQYF. The CDR3 DNA sequence: TGTGCCAGCAGCTCAACGGAGGGGGGACAGGGGGCCTACGAGCAGTACTTC. This chain uses TRBV13 with TRBJ2-7; 11 positions match TRBD1. Germline V gene lookup returns CDR1 PRHDT and CDR2 FYEKMQ (reference sequence). The CDR3 runs to 17 residues. The V gene end was trimmed by 4 bases and the J gene end by 2 bases; junction bases not matched to a gene: 10.

V usage is TRBV19 and J usage is TRBJ2-2; 8 bases fit TRBD2. The V and J ends lost 5 bases and 7 bases, in that order; junction bases with no gene match: 6. The germline V gene has CDR1 LNHDA and CDR2 SQIVND (reference sequence). The CDR3 sequence is 14 residues long. CDR3 protein: CASSQASGLGELFF. For the CDR3, the DNA is TGTGCCAGTAGTCAGGCTAGCGGGCTCGGGGAGCTGTTTTTT.

This chain links TRBV7-9 with TRBJ1-4, with 7 nucleotides matching TRBD1. The CDR3 has 15 amino acids. Per germline, CDR1 SEHNR and CDR2 FQNEAQ (reference sequence). The V and J ends lost 0 bases and 12 bases, in that order; junction bases with no gene match: 10. CDR3 sequence: CASSLAGADREELFF. Written as DNA, the CDR3 is TGTGCCAGCAGCTTAGCGGGGGCCGACAGGGAAGAACTGTTTTTT.

V usage is TRBV28 and J usage is TRBJ2-7; 10 bases agree with TRBD2. This CDR3 comprises 15 residues. The V gene end was trimmed by 4 bases and the J gene end by 2 bases; junction bases not matched to a gene: 5. Per germline, CDR1 MDHEN and CDR2 SYDVKM. CDR3 nucleotides: TGTGCCAGCAGTTATGGGCTAGCGGGGGCCTACGAGCAGTACTTC. This encodes CASSYGLAGAYEQYF.

The gene calls are TRBV18 and TRBJ2-7, with 8 bases identical to TRBD2. Losses at the gene ends were 3 bases for V and 2 bases for J; bases not matched to a gene: 0. Germline V gene lookup returns CDR1 KGHSH and CDR2 LQKENI. The CDR3 loop spans 13 amino acids. The CDR3 DNA reads TGTGCCAGCTCACCTAGCGGGGCCTACGAGCAGTACTTC. Translation: CASSPSGAYEQYF.

The gene calls are TRBV6-1 and TRBJ2-7; 14 bases align to TRBD2. The length of the CDR3 is 15 residues. The V segment lost 6 bases and the J segment 6 bases; nucleotides outside the gene matches: 7. Looked up from germline, CDR1 is MNHNS and CDR2 is SASEGT. CDR3 protein: CASSLGLAGVSEQYF. The CDR3 DNA sequence: TGTGCCAGCAGCTTGGGACTAGCGGGAGTCTCCGAGCAGTACTTC.

The V gene is TRBV9, the J gene TRBJ2-1, with 10 bases lining up with TRBD2. The germline V gene encodes CDR1 SGDLS and CDR2 YYNGEE. CDR3 length: 15 residues. Trimming cost V 0 bases and J 8 bases; bases outside gene matches: 5. The CDR3: CASSVVGLAGDEQFF. The CDR3 bases are TGTGCCAGCAGCGTAGTGGGGCTAGCGGGAGATGAGCAGTTCTTC.

This chain links TRBV28 with TRBJ2-5, with 10 bases aligning to TRBD1. With V trimmed by 2 bases and J by 5 bases, 20 bases remained unmatched. The CDR3 runs to 20 residues. From germline, CDR1 is MDHEN and CDR2 SYDVKM. The CDR3 region has the DNA TGTGCCAGCAGTTTAGGGCAGGGGACAGGGGTATTTTCCAATTGGGAGACCCAGTACTTC. The encoded protein is CASSLGQGTGVFSNWETQYF.